Following are 32 T cell receptor beta chains from one sample sequenced in a study of OX40 agonist ivuxolimab in advanced cancers. Only in-frame clones appear in the TCRdb table, and some are missing; sequencing was by immunoSEQ multiplex PCR. Of more than 100,000 clones listed, over 85% are singletons. The starting material was CD4+ or CD8+ T cells sorted from blood, obtained in a trial of the OX40 agonist ivuxolimab. The receptors were gathered from an adult with an advanced solid tumor such as melanoma, head and neck, liver or kidney cancer.

In this sample, this clone turned up once. The chain links TRBV7-6 to TRBJ1-5; D is undetermined. V gave up 5 bases and J gave up 2 bases, with 10 bases separating them. This CDR3 contains 14 residues. Germline V gene data show CDR1 as SGHVS and CDR2 as FNYEAQ. CDR3 nucleotide sequence: TGTGCCAGCAGCCCCACACGGGGCAATCAGCCCCAGCATTTT. Encoded protein: CASSPTRGNQPQHF.

V gene TRBV7-8 combines with J gene TRBJ2-6, with TRBD1 matching 7 bases. CDR1 and CDR2 from the germline V gene are SGHVS and FQNEAQ. With 5 bases clipped from V and 0 bases from J, the junction kept 10 bases outside the gene matches. The CDR3 contains 18 residues. The CDR3 bases are TGTGCCAGCAGCCTCACGGGACAGATTTTCTCTGGGGCCAACGTCCTGACTTTC. Translated: CASSLTGQIFSGANVLTF.

This chain links TRBV7-2 with TRBJ2-1; TRBD2 might be the D (5 bases). The CDR3 covers 17 residues. The germline CDR1 and CDR2 sequences are SGHTA and FQGNSA. Trimming cost V 1 base and J 8 bases, with 21 bases left between them. The CDR3 DNA follows: TGTGCCAGCAGCTTAGTAGGTAGCGCCCTAACGGGGTATGAGCAGTTCTTC. Protein sequence: CASSLVGSALTGYEQFF.

V gene TRBV5-1 combines with J gene TRBJ2-7, with 8 positions matching TRBD2. Germline CDR1 and CDR2: SGHRS and YFSETQ. The CDR3 covers 16 residues. The junction had 8 bases not matched to a gene; V was cut back by 0 bases and J by 3 bases. CDR3 region: CASSLGAAGVNYEQYF. The CDR3 coding sequence is TGCGCCAGCAGCTTGGGTGCAGCGGGGGTCAACTACGAGCAGTACTTC. The full variable domain, with the rest looked up from reference TRBV5-1 and TRBJ2-7, is KAGVTQTPRYLIKTRGQQVTLSCSPISGHRSVSWYQQTPGQGLQFLFEYFSETQRNKGNFPGRFSGRQFSNSRSEMNVSTLELGDSALYLCASSLGAAGVNYEQYFGPGTRLTVT.

The chain recombines TRBV28 with TRBJ1-1; D uncertain. V shed 6 bases and J shed 4 bases, with 21 bases lying between them. This CDR3 has 16 residues. From germline, CDR1 is MDHEN and CDR2 SYDVKM. The CDR3 protein is CASRPPLVRASTEAFF. Written as DNA, the CDR3 is TGTGCCAGCAGGCCCCCGTTAGTCCGGGCCTCCACTGAAGCTTTCTTT.

The V and J genes are TRBV7-9 and TRBJ1-2; tentative D call: TRBD1 (6 bases). The germline V and J ends were trimmed by 2 bases and 5 bases, with 9 bases remaining between them. This CDR3 is built from 13 residues. Germline V lookup: CDR1 SEHNR, CDR2 FQNEAQ (reference sequence). CDR3 nucleotide sequence: TGTGCCAGCAGCTTATCACAGGGTTATGGCTACACCTTC. Translated, it gives CASSLSQGYGYTF.

The rearrangement joins TRBV28 to TRBJ2-2; a weak D match, TRBD1 (5 bases). The CDR3 is made up of 15 amino acids. Trimming stripped 5 bases from V and 1 base from J, with 11 bases between. Germline-derived CDR1 and CDR2 are MDHEN and SYDVKM. The chain's CDR3 is CASSKSGMNTGELFF. The CDR3, as DNA: TGTGCCAGCAGTAAATCAGGGATGAACACCGGGGAGCTGTTTTTT.

The chain has TRBV28 and TRBJ1-1, with D possibly TRBD1 on 6 matching bases. Germline CDR1 MDHEN, CDR2 SYDVKM. Trimming shortened V by 3 bases and J by 7 bases, and 12 bases separated the two germline ends. The CDR3 length is 13 residues. CDR3 nucleotide sequence: TGTGCCAGCAGTTTCTTGGGGGGCTTTGAAGCTTTCTTT. Its protein product is CASSFLGGFEAFF.

The V call is TRBV6-1, the J call TRBJ2-5; TRBD1 is a possible D gene (5 bases). CDR1 and CDR2 (germline): MNHNS, SASEGT. The CDR3 is 14 amino acids. V was cut by 6 bases and J by 1 base, with 12 bases left in between. CDR3 bases: TGTGCCAGCAGCAAGGGTGGGGCCCAAGAGACCCAGTACTTC. As protein: CASSKGGAQETQYF.

The chain carries TRBV23-1 and TRBJ1-3, with D possibly TRBD1 on 6 matching bases. TRBV23-1 is identified as an open reading frame with a role that is uncertain. The CDR3 runs 15 residues. V was trimmed by 8 bases and J by 4 bases, leaving 18 bases between them. The CDR3: CASGRGRDKGNTIYF. Written as DNA, the CDR3 is TGCGCCAGCGGGCGAGGCCGGGACAAGGGAAACACCATATATTTT.

J is TRBJ2-5 and V is TRBV28; 8 bases fit TRBD2. Germline values: CDR1 MDHEN, CDR2 SYDVKM. The CDR3 is 17 residues long. V was pared by 3 bases and J by 4 bases, with 13 bases of the junction left unmatched. The CDR3 bases are TGTGCCAGCAGTTTTTCCACTAGCGGAAGGAGGGTAGAGACCCAGTACTTC. The encoded protein is CASSFSTSGRRVETQYF.

This clone turned up a few times. The chain uses TRBV10-3 and TRBJ2-2, with a tentative D call TRBD2 (7 bases). CDR1 is ENHRY, CDR2 SYGVKD, per germline. The V end was cut by 10 bases, the J end by 2 bases, with 14 bases between. The CDR3 contains 14 residues. In DNA, the CDR3 is TGTGCCACCCGGGGGGCAGGAAACACCGGGGAGCTGTTTTTT. Translated: CATRGAGNTGELFF.

The chain uses TRBV11-1 and TRBJ2-7, with D hard to call. CDR3 length: 11 residues. V dropped 1 base and J dropped 6 bases, with 4 bases sitting between them. CDR1 SGHAT and CDR2 FQDESV come from the germline V gene (reference sequence). The CDR3 loop reads CASSLDLEQYF. The CDR3 DNA sequence: TGTGCCAGCAGCTTAGATCTCGAGCAGTACTTC.

The rearrangement uses TRBV5-4 and TRBJ2-7, with TRBD2 matching over 8 bases. This CDR3 is 15 amino acids long. Trimming took 0 bases from V and 2 from J; bases not matched to a gene: 4. From germline, CDR1 is SGHNT and CDR2 YYREEE (reference sequence). CDR3 sequence: CASSLAGSGAYEQYF. The CDR3 nucleotides read TGTGCCAGCAGCTTGGCGGGTAGCGGGGCCTACGAGCAGTACTTC. Full variable domain (outside the CDR3, taken from reference TRBV5-4 and TRBJ2-7): ETGVTQSPTHLIKTRGQQVTLRCSSQSGHNTVSWYQQALGQGPQFIFQYYREEENGRGNFPPRFSGLQFPNYSSELNVNALELDDSALYLCASSLAGSGAYEQYFGPGTRLTVT.

The J gene is TRBJ1-4, the V gene TRBV2; D might be TRBD1 (6 bases). CDR1 is SNHLY, CDR2 FYNNEI, per germline. CDR3 size: 12 residues. V lost 6 bases to trimming and J lost 8 bases, with 10 bases between them. This CDR3 reads CASSPGVEKLFF. For the CDR3, the DNA is TGTGCCAGCAGCCCAGGGGTGGAAAAACTGTTTTTT. The full variable domain, its missing parts supplied by reference TRBV2 and TRBJ1-4, is EPEVTQTPSHQVTQMGQEVILRCVPISNHLYFYWYRQILGQKVEFLVSFYNNEISEKSEIFDDQFSVERPDGSNFTLKIRSTKLEDSAMYFCASSPGVEKLFFGSGTQLSVL.

The rearrangement uses TRBV5-4 and TRBJ2-3; TRBD2 might be the D (6 bases). Germline CDR1 and CDR2: SGHNT and YYREEE (reference sequence). V was trimmed by 6 bases and J by 1 base, leaving 27 bases between them. The CDR3 spans 19 residues. CDR3 in amino acids: CASTPRGGMVAVGTDTQYF. The CDR3 DNA is TGTGCCAGCACCCCCCGCGGAGGGATGGTAGCGGTTGGCACAGATACGCAGTATTTT.

The V gene is TRBV7-2, the J gene TRBJ2-3; 11 bases agree with TRBD2. Germline trimming cut 0 bases from V and 2 bases from J; bases unmatched to any gene: 4. The CDR3 runs to 17 residues. The germline CDR1 and CDR2 sequences are SGHTA and FQGNSA. The chain's CDR3 is CASSLAASGGLTDTQYF. DNA for the CDR3: TGTGCCAGCAGCTTAGCCGCTAGCGGGGGGCTCACAGATACGCAGTATTTT.

The chain is built from TRBV6-5 and TRBJ1-1, with D uncertain. The CDR3 is made up of 14 amino acids. Germline V lookup: CDR1 MNHEY, CDR2 SVGAGI. Trimming left V 4 bases short and J 0 bases short, with 9 bases between. The DNA for the CDR3 is TGTGCCAGCAGTTCTACGGGCATGAACACTGAAGCTTTCTTT. Protein sequence: CASSSTGMNTEAFF.

This clone was recorded once. The V call is TRBV27, the J call TRBJ1-4; TRBD1 might be the D (6 bases). The CDR3 length is 16 residues. Trimming took 6 bases from V and 6 from J, leaving 20 bases between them. Germline CDR1 reads MNHEY; CDR2 reads SMNVEV (reference sequence). In nucleotides, the CDR3 is TGTGCCAGCAGCCCAGGGGCCGTGGTGTTTTATGAAAAACTGTTTTTT. Protein sequence: CASSPGAVVFYEKLFF.

The genes are TRBV5-1 and TRBJ1-1; D possibly corresponds to TRBD1 (5 bases). Looked up from germline, CDR1 is SGHRS and CDR2 is YFSETQ. CDR3 size: 15 residues. Trimming pared 4 bases from V and 4 bases from J, leaving 17 bases between. The CDR3 region has the DNA TGCGCCAGCAGCGAGAGACCCGGGGGGAGCACTGAAGCTTTCTTT. Its translation is CASSERPGGSTEAFF.

The chain combines TRBV14 with TRBJ1-1; D is undetermined. There are 13 residues in the CDR3. V shed 3 bases and J shed 14 bases, with 19 bases lying between them. Germline CDR1 reads SGHDN; CDR2 reads FVKESK. CDR3 region: CASSQSLRSGSFF. For the CDR3, the DNA is TGTGCCAGCAGCCAGTCATTGAGGTCCGGAAGCTTCTTT. Drawing the rest from reference TRBV14 and TRBJ1-1, the complete variable domain is EAGVTQFPSHSVIEKGQTVTLRCDPISGHDNLYWYRRVMGKEIKFLLHFVKESKQDESGMPNNRFLAERTGGTYSTLKVQPAELEDSGVYFCASSQSLRSGSFFGQGTRLTVV.

The gene calls are TRBV18 and TRBJ1-1; a possible D gene is TRBD1 (6 bases). The V gene's germline CDR1 is KGHSH and CDR2 LQKENI. Trimming took 2 bases from V and 6 from J, leaving 13 bases between them. The CDR3 has 14 residues. The CDR3 sequence: CASSPDGDKAEAFF. DNA for the CDR3: TGTGCCAGCTCACCAGACGGGGACAAGGCTGAAGCTTTCTTT.

The chain is built from TRBV7-2 and TRBJ2-2; perhaps TRBD2 as D (5 bases). V was cut by 3 bases and J by 0 bases, with 8 bases left in between. Germline V gives CDR1 SGHTA, CDR2 FQGNSA. The CDR3 sequence is 15 residues long. The CDR3 is CASSFRTPNTGELFF. The DNA for the CDR3 is TGTGCCAGCAGCTTCAGGACTCCGAACACCGGGGAGCTGTTTTTT.

The V and J genes are TRBV6-6 and TRBJ1-1; D is possibly TRBD1 (5 bases). V lost 2 bases, J lost 0 bases, and 7 bases lay in between. Germline V CDR1 and CDR2: MNHNY, SVGAGI (reference sequence). The length of the CDR3 is 14 residues. CDR3 region: CASSYRGMNTEAFF. The CDR3 DNA is TGTGCCAGCAGTTACAGGGGTATGAACACTGAAGCTTTCTTT.

The sample holds a few counts of this clone. This chain joins TRBV25-1 and TRBJ1-2, with D perhaps matching TRBD1 (6 bases). Germline values: CDR1 MGHDK, CDR2 SYGVNS. V was cut by 4 bases and J by 6 bases, with 9 bases left in between. The CDR3 sequence is 12 residues long. In nucleotides, the CDR3 is TGTGCCAGCAGTGGGCGGACAGATGGCTACACCTTC. This codes for CASSGRTDGYTF.

This clone was seen just once. An end of the junction differs from the germline gene, which may be a read error. The chain recombines TRBV30 with TRBJ1-2; 9 bases match TRBD1. Germline assignment: CDR1 GTSNPN and CDR2 SVGIG (reference sequence). CDR3 length: 16 residues. In DNA form, the CDR3 reads TGTGCCTGGAGTGTAACCCGGGACAGGGTCGACTACGGCTACGCCTTC. This gives the protein CAWSVTRDRVDYGYAF.

The chain uses TRBV25-1 and TRBJ1-4, with unresolved D. The germline V gene has CDR1 MGHDK and CDR2 SYGVNS. Trimming took 1 base from V and 2 from J, leaving 8 bases between them. The CDR3 is made up of 15 amino acids. CDR3 protein: CASSELGMTNEKLFF. CDR3 coding DNA: TGTGCCAGCAGTGAATTAGGGATGACTAATGAAAAACTGTTTTTT.

The chain is built from TRBV18 and TRBJ2-2; perhaps D is TRBD1 or TRBD2 (5 bases each). The CDR3 contains 16 residues. The germline gives CDR1 KGHSH, CDR2 LQKENI. The V end was cut by 3 bases, the J end by 7 bases, with 18 bases between. The CDR3 is CASSPQRGSMRGELFF. The CDR3 DNA is TGTGCCAGCTCACCCCAGAGGGGTAGCATGCGCGGGGAGCTGTTTTTT.

For the CDR3, the DNA is TGTGCCAGCAGCTTTTCCGTGGGCGCGGCCCAGTACTTC. Translating it yields CASSFSVGAAQYF. V gene TRBV11-3 combines with J gene TRBJ2-5; D remains ambiguous. The CDR3 contains 13 residues. V shed 3 bases and J shed 9 bases, with 14 bases lying between them. Germline V gene data show CDR1 as SGHNT and CDR2 as YENEEA.

This chain connects TRBV7-9 to TRBJ2-2; D uncertain. The CDR3 is 14 amino acids. Germline CDR1 is SEHNR and CDR2 is FQNEAQ (reference sequence). V gave up 5 bases and J gave up 2 bases, with 9 bases separating them. This chain's CDR3 is CASSITPNTGELFF. The CDR3 nucleotides are TGTGCCAGCAGCATTACTCCTAACACCGGGGAGCTGTTTTTT.

This chain links TRBV6-1 with TRBJ1-5; no reliable D call. The ends were cut back, 8 bases at V and 6 bases at J, with 11 bases in the middle. The CDR3 loop spans 12 amino acids. The germline V gene has CDR1 MNHNS and CDR2 SASEGT. Here the CDR3 reads CASYETGQPQHF. The CDR3 region has the DNA TGTGCCAGCTACGAGACGGGTCAGCCCCAGCATTTT.

This rearrangement joins TRBV4-2 to TRBJ1-4; the D is unclear. The germline CDR1 and CDR2 sequences are LGHNA and YNFKEQ. The CDR3 totals 13 residues. The V end lost 0 bases, the J end lost 14 bases, and 13 bases lay between the germline ends. As DNA, the CDR3 is TGTGCCAGCAGCCAAGAAGGCGTAGGAAAGCTGTTTTTT. Translation gives CASSQEGVGKLFF.